A single sample gave rise to the 20 T cell receptor delta chains below, sequenced in a study of γδ T cells in repeated Plasmodium falciparum infection. Vgamma9/Vdelta2+ and Vdelta2-negative gammadelta T cells were flow-sorted from PBMC for bulk sequencing. TCRdb re-called the multiplex PCR reads via CATT. The sample lists roughly 93,000 delta-chain clones; 1.4% were seen once. Material: gamma-delta T cells from blood. The receptors stem from a pool of human donors (malaria-infected and uninfected, not separated).

Concerning this clone itself: The amino acid sequence in TCRdb belongs to a much larger clone and departs from this DNA's translation at residue 12, likely a sequencing read error; the sequence shown is translated from the DNA. This chain joins TRDV2 and TRDJ1, with TRDD3 matching over 10 bases. No J segment appears in TCRdb, so it was assigned here by matching the sequence to germline. J gave up 6 bases and V 4 bases, and 13 bases lay outside the gene matches. CDR3 length: 16 amino acids. The germline V gene encodes CDR1 GEAIGNYY and CDR2 EKD. CDR3 nucleotide sequence: TGTGCCTGTGAGAAGATGGGGGATACCCTGAAGAATAAACTCATCTTT. Protein sequence: CACEKMGDTLKNKLIF.

In the case of this clone: This is likely an artifact of a read error, given a far larger clone one base away. At the DNA level, this CDR3 is encoded by other sequences in the same sample as well. The rearrangement joins TRDV1 to TRDJ1, with 8 bases matching TRDD3. No J gene was available from TCRdb, and it was assigned here by a germline match of the DNA. Germline CDR1 and CDR2: TSWWSYY and QGS. With V trimmed by 1 base and J by 1 base, 17 bases remained unmatched. The CDR3 has 20 residues. As DNA, the CDR3 is TGTGCTCTTGGGGAACCCAGCCCCCCCAAATACTGGGGGCTCACCGATAAACTCATCTTT. It is translated as CALGEPSPPKYWGLTDKLIF.

This clone was observed many times. This chain links TRDV1 with TRDJ1, with 9 nucleotides matching TRDD3. The CDR3 covers 26 residues. Germline CDR1 reads TSWWSYY; CDR2 reads QGS. The V and J ends lost 0 bases and 0 bases, in that order; junction bases with no gene match: 32. CDR3 loop: CALGELKVSYGTGGHAVSLYTDKLIF. The CDR3 coding sequence is TGTGCTCTTGGGGAACTAAAGGTCTCCTACGGTACTGGGGGACACGCGGTCAGTTTATACACCGATAAACTCATCTTT.

This clone has a handful of counts. With only one base between it and a far larger clone, this is likely a read error. The sample carries other DNA sequences with the same CDR3. The CDR3, as DNA: TGTGCCTTTTACATAATGGGGCCTCCATACACCGATAAACTCATCTTT. Translated, it gives CAFYIMGPPYTDKLIF. V and J are TRDV3 and TRDJ1, with a tentative D call TRDD3 (5 bases). Germline lookup yields CDR1 TVYSNPD and CDR2 GDNSRS (reference sequence). Trimming took 2 bases from V and 0 from J, leaving 19 bases between them. The CDR3 is 16 amino acids.

The sample holds many counts of this clone. TCRdb pairs this DNA with a much larger clone's protein that differs at residue 13, likely a read error; the protein shown was translated from the DNA. The V and J genes are TRDV2 and TRDJ1, with 13 bases that match TRDD3. The J gene was not available in TCRdb and was assigned here by matching the DNA to germline segments. CDR3 length: 17 amino acids. The V gene's germline CDR1 is GEAIGNYY and CDR2 EKD. The CDR3 is CACDSLLGDTYTNKLIF. The CDR3 nucleotides are TGTGCCTGTGACTCATTACTGGGGGATACGTACACCAATAAACTCATCTTT.

This clone was detected only a few times. TCRdb has a much larger clone's protein, which differs at residue 9 from the translation of this DNA, likely because of a read error; what is shown is the protein translated from the DNA. The rearrangement uses TRDV1 and TRDJ1, with a tentative D call TRDD3 (6 bases). Assignment of the J gene here rests on matching the DNA to germline, because TCRdb gives none. The V end was cut by 1 base, the J end by 2 bases, with 23 bases between. This CDR3 has 19 residues. Germline assignment: CDR1 TSWWSYY and CDR2 QGS. Here the CDR3 reads CALGEPILGGTSGTDKLIF. In DNA, the CDR3 is TGTGCTCTTGGGGAACCGATTTTGGGGGGGACCTCCGGAACCGATAAACTCATCTTT.

The chain uses TRDV1 and TRDJ2; 7 positions match TRDD2. Assignment of the J gene here rests on matching the DNA to germline, because TCRdb gives none. V lost 1 base and J lost 0; bases outside the gene matches: 23. CDR1 and CDR2 from the germline V gene are TSWWSYY and QGS. The CDR3 sequence is 23 residues long. This CDR3 reads CALGEPLSYGLDWHTALTAQLFF. The CDR3 nucleotides read TGTGCTCTTGGGGAACCACTTTCCTACGGTTTGGACTGGCATACAGCTTTGACAGCACAACTCTTCTTT.

To note about this clone: A far larger clone lies a single base away; this is likely a read error. Additional DNA sequences in this sample encode the identical CDR3. V and J are TRDV2 and TRDJ1, with 10 positions matching TRDD3. TCRdb leaves out the J gene; it was filled in here by matching the DNA to germline. Germline V gives CDR1 GEAIGNYY, CDR2 EKD. This CDR3 is 19 amino acids long. CDR3 sequence (DNA): TGTGCCTGTGACACCGTACTCCTAGCGGGGGATACGGGCACCGACAAACTCATCTTT. Translated, it gives CACDTVLLAGDTGTDKLIF.

Remarks on this clone: The TCRdb protein comes from a much larger clone and disagrees with this DNA's translation at residue 9, likely due to a read error; the protein given here is derived from the DNA. This chain uses TRDV1 with TRDJ1; maybe TRDD3 (6 bases). The CDR3 covers 21 residues. The V gene lost 2 bases and the J gene lost 0 bases, with 28 bases spanning the gap. The germline gives CDR1 TSWWSYY, CDR2 QGS. CDR3 DNA sequence: TGTGCTCTTGGGGAAATAACCTACTGGGCCCTTATACGGGAGTACACCGATAAACTCATCTTT. This translates into CALGEITYWALIREYTDKLIF.

In its sample, this clone was seen a few times. The chain recombines TRDV1 with TRDJ1; 9 positions match TRDD3. TCRdb offers no J gene call, so here the DNA was matched to germline to obtain one. The CDR3 runs 18 residues. Germline CDR1 and CDR2: TSWWSYY and QGS. The junction had 11 bases not matched to a gene; V was cut back by 0 bases and J by 3 bases. This CDR3 is CALGELNWGTRLADKLIF. CDR3 in DNA: TGTGCTCTTGGGGAACTGAACTGGGGGACACGGCTAGCCGATAAACTCATCTTT.

A word on this clone: The mismatch at residue 12 between this DNA's translation and the TCRdb protein of a much larger clone likely reflects a read error; the protein shown is translated from the DNA. The chain employs TRDV1 and TRDJ1; D might be TRDD2 (5 bases). TCRdb gives no J gene; it was assigned here by matching the DNA to germline. The CDR3 is 17 amino acids. Per germline, CDR1 TSWWSYY and CDR2 QGS. V was trimmed by 4 bases and J by 3 bases, leaving 21 bases between them. CDR3 loop: CALGVFSLFQYADKLIF. The CDR3, as DNA: TGTGCTCTTGGGGTTTTCTCCCTCTTCCAGTACGCCGATAAACTCATCTTT.

In this sample, this clone turned up a few times. The protein held in TCRdb is that of a much larger clone and does not match this DNA's translation at residue 9, likely because of a read error; the protein shown is translated from the DNA. The chain couples TRDV1 to TRDJ1, with D perhaps matching TRDD3 (6 bases). The length of the CDR3 is 15 residues. Trimming left V 2 bases short and J 4 bases short, with 14 bases between. Germline V CDR1 and CDR2: TSWWSYY, QGS. The CDR3 nucleotides are TGTGCTCTTGGGGAAACGGGGGGAGACGACGATAAACTCATCTTT. As protein: CALGETGGDDDKLIF.

This clone qualifies as medium-sized. The same CDR3 can be traced to other DNA sequences in this sample. The rearrangement joins TRDV2 to TRDJ1; D might be TRDD3 (5 bases). CDR1 and CDR2 (germline): GEAIGNYY, EKD. The CDR3 sequence is 18 residues long. The ends were cut back, 1 base at V and 0 bases at J, with 20 bases in the middle. In DNA form, the CDR3 reads TGTGCCTGTGACACGGTTGAGGGGAAACGCCTTTACACCGATAAACTCATCTTT. Translation gives CACDTVEGKRLYTDKLIF.

This clone was observed a few times. The protein TCRdb lists belongs to a much larger clone and differs from this DNA's translation at residue 5, which points to a read error; the protein shown is made from the DNA. The chain uses TRDV1 and TRDJ1; 9 bases line up with TRDD3. The J gene, missing from TCRdb, was assigned here through DNA to germline matching. The length of the CDR3 is 17 residues. Trimming removed 9 bases from V and 0 bases from J; junction bases left unmatched: 14. CDR1 is TSWWSYY and CDR2 is QGS in the germline V gene. The CDR3 spells CALVPPGGCKDTDKLIF. CDR3 DNA sequence: TGTGCTCTCGTCCCGCCTGGGGGATGCAAAGACACCGATAAACTCATCTTT.

Notes on this clone: A read error is the likely source, as a far larger clone sits one nucleotide away. The same CDR3 also results from other DNA sequences found in this sample. The CDR3 region has the DNA TGTGCCTGTGACACCCCTGGGGAAGCTTTGACAGCACAGCTCTTCTTT. This translates into CACDTPGEALTAQLFF. J gene calling gave no result, while the V gene is TRDV2; TRDD3 is the table's D call, not checked against the DNA. The CDR3 length is 16 residues. Germline CDR1 GEAIGNYY, CDR2 EKD.

Ten or more counts support this clone. The same CDR3 also results from other DNA sequences found in this sample. The genes are TRDV1 and TRDJ2; 7 bases are a match to TRDD3. The V gene end was trimmed by 2 bases and the J gene end by 2 bases; junction bases not matched to a gene: 8. The V gene's germline CDR1 is TSWWSYY and CDR2 QGS. CDR3 length: 17 amino acids. Written as DNA, the CDR3 is TGTGCTCTTGGGGAAACCTACAACTGGGGCTTGACAGCACAACTCTTCTTT. It codes for CALGETYNWGLTAQLFF.

In regard to this clone: A read error is the likely source, as a far larger clone sits one nucleotide away. Other DNA variants within this sample encode the same CDR3. The J gene corresponds to TRDJ1; a V gene call is absent; TRDD3 is taken as the D call from the table, unchecked against the DNA. This CDR3 contains 23 residues. Here the CDR3 DNA reads TGTGCTCTTGGGGAACCGCAGTCCTTCCCTCCAAACTGGGGGATAGCCCCCGCCGATAAACTCATCTTT. This sequence encodes CALGEPQSFPPNWGIAPADKLIF.

In the case of this clone: This likely traces to a read error, being one base from a far larger clone. This CDR3 is also generated by other DNA sequences in the sample. This chain joins TRDV1 and TRDJ1; 10 nucleotides match TRDD3. Since TCRdb gives no J gene, matching the DNA to germline was used here to assign it. The CDR3 consists of 23 residues. CDR1 is TSWWSYY, CDR2 QGS, per germline. V gave up 3 bases and J gave up 0 bases; unmatched junction bases: 25. The CDR3 DNA is TGTGCTCTTGGGGAGCCGCTCTCTGTACTGGGGGATCCCCACCTGGGATACACCGATAAACTCATCTTT. It codes for CALGEPLSVLGDPHLGYTDKLIF.

This clone showed up many times. This likely came from a read error, as a far larger clone is one base away. In the same sample, other DNA sequences code for this CDR3. The V gene is TRDV2, the J gene TRDJ1, with 7 bases identical to TRDD3. The CDR3 covers 17 residues. Germline V lookup: CDR1 GEAIGNYY, CDR2 EKD. CDR3: CACDTVGGGQLTDKLIF. As DNA, the CDR3 is TGTGCCTGTGACACCGTTGGTGGGGGACAACTTACCGACAAACTCATCTTT.

In this sample, this clone turned up many times. For this DNA, TCRdb reports the protein of a much larger clone, which diverges at residue 13, most likely from a read error; the protein presented here is translated directly from the DNA. V gene TRDV2 combines with J gene TRDJ3; 11 positions agree with TRDD3. The CDR3 contains 21 residues. Germline CDR1 and CDR2: GEAIGNYY and EKD. The trim removed 3 bases at V and 2 bases at J, leaving 14 bases unmatched. CDR3: CACDPFWGIHPSPWDTRQMFF. CDR3 coding DNA: TGTGCCTGTGACCCCTTCTGGGGGATACACCCAAGCCCCTGGGACACCCGACAGATGTTTTTC.